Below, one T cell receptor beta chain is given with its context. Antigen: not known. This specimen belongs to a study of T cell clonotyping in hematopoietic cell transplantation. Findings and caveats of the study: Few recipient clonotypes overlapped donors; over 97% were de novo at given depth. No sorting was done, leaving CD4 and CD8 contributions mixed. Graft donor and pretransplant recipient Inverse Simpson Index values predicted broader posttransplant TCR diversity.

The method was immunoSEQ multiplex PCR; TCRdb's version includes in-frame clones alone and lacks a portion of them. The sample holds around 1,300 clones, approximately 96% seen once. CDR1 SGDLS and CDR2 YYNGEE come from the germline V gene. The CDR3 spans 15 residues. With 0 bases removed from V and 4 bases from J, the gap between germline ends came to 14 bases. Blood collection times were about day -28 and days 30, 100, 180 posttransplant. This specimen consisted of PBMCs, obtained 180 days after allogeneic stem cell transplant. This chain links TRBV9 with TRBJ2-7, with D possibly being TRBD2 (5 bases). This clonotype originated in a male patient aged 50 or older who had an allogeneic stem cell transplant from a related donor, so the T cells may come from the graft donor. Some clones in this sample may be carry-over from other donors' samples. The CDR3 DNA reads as TGTGCCAGCAGCGTAGGATTAGAGGGCAGATACGAGCAGTACTTC. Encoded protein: CASSVGLEGRYEQYF. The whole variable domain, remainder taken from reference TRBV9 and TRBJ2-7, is DSGVTQTPKHLITATGQRVTLRCSPRSGDLSVYWYQQSLDQGLQFLIQYYNGEERAKGNILERFSAQQFPDLHSELNLSSLELGDSALYFCASSVGLEGRYEQYFGPGTRLTVT.